Below are 2 T cell receptor beta chains sequenced from a single sample in a study of blood T cell repertoires in COVID-19. Profiled with immunoSEQ multiplex PCR; TCRdb holds only in-frame clones, not every one. The table lists under 250,000 clones, around nine tenths of them singletons. The sequenced material came from peripheral blood. These receptors all come from a woman between 70 and 85 years old with active or convalescent COVID-19.

The chain has TRBV20-1 and TRBJ2-7, with unresolved D. From germline, CDR1 is DFQATT and CDR2 SNEGSKA (reference sequence). CDR3 length: 10 amino acids. Trimming stripped 8 bases from V and 0 bases from J, with 5 bases between. The CDR3 here is CSLNSYEQYF. CDR3 DNA: TGCAGTCTTAACTCCTACGAGCAGTACTTC.

V and J are TRBV24-1 and TRBJ2-7; the match to TRBD1 covers 10 bases. Germline CDR1 KGHDR, CDR2 SFDVKD. The CDR3 contains 14 residues. J was trimmed by 2 bases and V by 10 bases; bases with no gene match: 7. The CDR3 spells CATFRDRGTYEQYF. The CDR3 DNA reads TGTGCCACATTCCGGGACAGGGGAACCTACGAGCAGTACTTC.